Here is one T cell receptor (beta chain) with its context. The record originates from a study of blood T cell repertoires in COVID-19. Study overall: In each case, the material was cDNA or gDNA derived from T cells, B-cell-depleted T cells, or PBMCs.

The CDR3 sequence is 14 residues long. Germline V gene lookup returns CDR1 MNHEY and CDR2 SMNVEV (reference sequence). V lost 5 bases to trimming and J lost 7 bases; unmatched junction nucleotides: 8. In the study's own analysis: Estimated nucleated cell counts came from reference gene primer amplification. TCRdb's table, derived via immunoSEQ multiplex PCR, lists solely in-frame clones and lacks some. The D gene and trimming were derived from the DNA, and the V and J assignments and clone size from that table. The data hold more than 70,000 clones, with 88% observed a single time. The chain combines TRBV27 with TRBJ2-7; TRBD1 matches 10 bases. The sample taken for sequencing was peripheral blood. The receptor's source is a human donor in a cohort sampled during active COVID-19. CDR3 amino acids: CASSIQTGGGEQYF. The CDR3 nucleotides are TGTGCCAGCAGTATTCAGACAGGGGGCGGGGAGCAGTACTTC.